These 5 T cell receptor beta chains share one sample of origin, sequenced in a study of shared clonotypes between healthy human individuals. Sequencing was performed with immunoSEQ multiplex PCR; in TCRdb, only in-frame clones are kept and a portion is missing. The table records approximately 1.5 million clones, approximately 98.5% of them present only once. Sequenced: naive CD4+ T cells sorted from blood. The subset denotes: CD45RA+ positively selected. The receptors were gathered from a young man in good health.

This CDR3 is CASSPTVSNQPQHF. The DNA for the CDR3 is TGTGCCAGCAGTCCGACGGTTAGCAATCAGCCCCAGCATTTT. The chain links TRBV6-5 to TRBJ1-5; D is uncertain. Trimming shortened V by 5 bases and J by 0 bases, and 8 bases separated the two germline ends. CDR3 length equals 14 residues. In germline, CDR1 is MNHEY, CDR2 SVGAGI.

The chain employs TRBV28 and TRBJ2-2, with 8 bases fitting TRBD1. The ends lost 9 bases at V and 4 bases at J; junction bases unmatched: 4. Germline loops: CDR1 MDHEN, CDR2 SYDVKM. The CDR3 consists of 13 residues. CDR3 coding DNA: TGTGCCAGTTATACAGGGGGCACCGGGGAGCTGTTTTTT. Its translation is CASYTGGTGELFF.

J is TRBJ2-4 and V is TRBV5-4; 8 nucleotides line up with TRBD2. This CDR3 is built from 15 residues. Germline V gene data show CDR1 as SGHNT and CDR2 as YYREEE (reference sequence). After removal of 4 bases from V and 5 bases from J, the junction contained 8 bases not matched to a gene. The CDR3 DNA reads TGTGCCAGCAGCCGAGCCGGGACTAGGGAAAACATTCAGTACTTC. This translates into CASSRAGTRENIQYF.

The V call is TRBV10-3, the J call TRBJ2-7; TRBD2 might be the D (5 bases). This CDR3 is 14 amino acids long. Deletions cut 6 bases from V and 2 bases from J, with 14 bases between. Germline V gene lookup returns CDR1 ENHRY and CDR2 SYGVKD. In DNA form, the CDR3 reads TGTGCCATCAGCCCCATAGCGCTCCCCTACGAGCAGTACTTC. Translation gives CAISPIALPYEQYF.

The chain uses TRBV11-2 and TRBJ1-5, with 9 bases matching TRBD1. CDR1 and CDR2 from the germline V gene are SGHAT and FQNNGV. J was trimmed by 3 bases and V by 4 bases; bases with no gene match: 4. CDR3 length equals 15 residues. The CDR3 protein is CASSSTGGLNQPQHF. DNA for the CDR3: TGTGCCAGCAGCTCTACAGGGGGCCTCAATCAGCCCCAGCATTTT.